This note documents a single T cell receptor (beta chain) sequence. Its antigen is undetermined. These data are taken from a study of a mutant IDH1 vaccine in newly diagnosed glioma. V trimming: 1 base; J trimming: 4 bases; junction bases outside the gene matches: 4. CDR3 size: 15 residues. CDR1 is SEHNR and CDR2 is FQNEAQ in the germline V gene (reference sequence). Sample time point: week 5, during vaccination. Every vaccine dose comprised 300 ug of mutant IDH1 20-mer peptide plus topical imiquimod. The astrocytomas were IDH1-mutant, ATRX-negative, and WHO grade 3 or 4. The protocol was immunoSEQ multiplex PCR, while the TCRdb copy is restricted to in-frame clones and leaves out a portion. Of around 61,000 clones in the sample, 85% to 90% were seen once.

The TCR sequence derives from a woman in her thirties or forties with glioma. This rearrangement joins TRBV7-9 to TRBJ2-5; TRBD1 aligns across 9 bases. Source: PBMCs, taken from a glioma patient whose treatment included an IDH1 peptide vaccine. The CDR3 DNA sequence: TGTGCCAGCAGCTTAGGGGACAGGGAATCAGAGACCCAGTACTTC. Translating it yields CASSLGDRESETQYF.